Below, one T cell receptor (beta chain) is given with its context. Its matching antigen is unknown. This CDR3 has 14 residues. The germline V gene has CDR1 PRHDT and CDR2 FYEKMQ (reference sequence). V lost 4 bases, J lost 11 bases, and 13 bases stayed unmatched. For the second PCR, which ran for 7 to 11 cycles, a sample-barcoded 5' primer and a J-beta primer mix were used. In TCRdb, the 5' RACE reads were re-called with MiXCR into one record per CDR3 protein. The table has about 1.6 million distinct CDR3 sequences, roughly 30% seen once. Each sample used at least 6 million PBMCs. The data were obtained in a study of blood T cells in healthy people across ages. Study outcomes and limitations: A strong correlation was seen between TCR beta diversity and naive T cell percentage.

The genes are TRBV13 and TRBJ2-5; 7 bases map to TRBD2. Specimen: blood. The origin of this receptor is a woman aged 30 to 39 in good health. The CDR3 sequence: CASSSGLDHNEQYF. The CDR3 DNA reads TGTGCCAGCAGCTCCGGACTAGACCACAATGAGCAGTACTTC.